Included here is one T cell receptor beta chain sequence, with context. The antigen is undetermined. Germline V gene sequence: CDR1 SGHVS, CDR2 FNYEAQ. The CDR3 totals 15 residues. The V end lost 4 bases, the J end lost 4 bases, and 13 bases lay between the germline ends. The sample originates from a study of shared clonotypes between healthy human individuals. Study-level points and caveats: Depth was large, yet rarefaction showed that sorted-subset sequencing was incomplete. Shared clonotypes: approximately 5% naive CD4, under 4% naive CD8, 2.3% memory CD4, under 0.45% memory CD8.

Evenly divided among several immunoSEQ plates was the genomic DNA of each subset. TCRdb keeps only in-frame clones here, not all; method: immunoSEQ multiplex PCR. The table has around 990,000 clones, 70% to 85% seen once. The clonotype originates from a man aged 18 to 35 in good health. Some clones in this sample may be carry-over from other donors' samples. Sequenced: memory CD4+ T cells from PBMCs. The subset is: CD45RA-negative fraction. The V and J genes are TRBV7-6 and TRBJ2-2, with D unclear. CDR3 DNA: TGTGCCAGCAGCTACCCCTACTCCATCACCGGGGAGCTGTTTTTT. Protein product: CASSYPYSITGELFF.